The 25 T cell receptor beta chains listed next were all sequenced from one sample in a study. TCRdb reanalysed the RT-PCR reads using MiXCR and keeps one entry per CDR3 protein. The sample includes more than 550,000 distinct CDR3 sequences, more than 13% of them seen just once. Sequenced: memory CD4+ T cells from blood. These receptors all stem from a female donor in good health, serving as a healthy control.

V gene TRBV7-9 combines with J gene TRBJ1-6; tentative D call: TRBD1 (5 bases). Trimming took off 2 bases at V and 8 bases at J, with 10 bases between the two ends. The CDR3 length is 14 residues. Germline V gene lookup returns CDR1 SEHNR and CDR2 FQNEAQ (reference sequence). The CDR3 region is CASSLPRDDSPLHF. The CDR3 DNA sequence: TGTGCCAGCAGCTTACCCAGGGACGATTCACCCCTCCACTTT.

This clonotype occurred a few times. The chain joins TRBV7-6 to TRBJ2-2; 7 nucleotides match TRBD2. The CDR3 loop spans 16 amino acids. With V trimmed by 5 bases and J by 0 bases, 6 bases remained unmatched. Germline V gene lookup returns CDR1 SGHVS and CDR2 FNYEAQ. The CDR3 sequence is CASSPRAGANTGELFF. The CDR3 DNA is TGTGCCAGCAGCCCTCGGGCGGGAGCGAACACCGGGGAGCTGTTTTTT.

The gene calls are TRBV6-5 and TRBJ1-4, with D unclear. V gave up 6 bases and J gave up 5 bases, with 7 bases separating them. There are 12 residues in the CDR3. CDR1 and CDR2 from the germline V gene are MNHEY and SVGAGI. DNA of the CDR3: TGTGCCAGCAGGGCGGGGAATGAAAAACTGTTTTTT. This translates into CASRAGNEKLFF.

The rearrangement joins TRBV7-2 to TRBJ1-1; tentatively, D is TRBD1 (5 bases). The CDR3 length is 17 residues. The V gene's germline CDR1 is SGHTA and CDR2 FQGNSA. With 7 bases removed from V and 3 bases from J, the gap between germline ends came to 24 bases. The CDR3 spells CASNSLYGRGVYTEAFF. CDR3 bases: TGTGCCAGCAACAGCTTATATGGTAGGGGTGTATACACTGAAGCTTTCTTT.

This chain links TRBV2 with TRBJ1-2, with TRBD1 identical over 10 bases. V trimming: 6 bases; J trimming: 9 bases; junction bases outside the gene matches: 10. The CDR3 totals 14 residues. The V gene's germline CDR1 is SNHLY and CDR2 FYNNEI. The CDR3 DNA is TGTGCCAGCAGGGGCGGGACAGGGGAGAATCGCTACACCTTC. It specifies CASRGGTGENRYTF.

This clonotype showed up just a few times. J is TRBJ2-1 and V is TRBV28; tentative D call: TRBD2 (6 bases). The CDR3 is 12 residues long. The V gene lost 2 bases and the J gene lost 12 bases, with 11 bases spanning the gap. The germline gives CDR1 MDHEN, CDR2 SYDVKM. CDR3 sequence reads: CASSLGGTLQFF. CDR3 DNA sequence: TGTGCCAGCAGTTTAGGCGGGACCCTGCAGTTCTTC.

The V call is TRBV11-1, the J call TRBJ1-1, with 9 bases matching TRBD1. The germline V gene encodes CDR1 SGHAT and CDR2 FQDESV (reference sequence). This CDR3 is 14 amino acids long. V lost 7 bases to trimming and J lost 6 bases; unmatched junction nucleotides: 9. The CDR3 reads CASKGQGYQPEAFF. The DNA for the CDR3 is TGTGCCAGCAAAGGACAGGGGTATCAACCTGAAGCTTTCTTT.

This clonotype was recorded only once. The chain uses TRBV3-1 and TRBJ2-7; 7 bases line up with TRBD2. CDR1 LGHDT and CDR2 YNNKEL come from the germline V gene (reference sequence). With 2 bases clipped from V and 2 bases from J, the junction kept 3 bases outside the gene matches. There are 14 residues in the CDR3. CDR3 in DNA: TGTGCCAGCAGCCAACGCGGGAGTACCTACGAGCAGTACTTC. Its translation is CASSQRGSTYEQYF.

This clonotype has only a few counts. Compared with germline, one end of the junction differs, possibly owing to a read error. The chain couples TRBV11-2 to TRBJ1-1; D gene ambiguous. The CDR3 sequence is 12 residues long. CDR1 SGHAT and CDR2 FQNNGV come from the germline V gene. The CDR3 loop reads CASSVDITEAFF. In DNA form, the CDR3 reads TGTGCCAGCAGCGTAGACATCACTGAAGCTTTCTTT.

This clonotype was counted at least ten times. The chain has TRBV29-1 and TRBJ1-4; D is ambiguous. Germline CDR1 is SQVTM and CDR2 is ANQGSEA. Trimming cost V 6 bases and J 7 bases, with 18 bases left between them. The CDR3 length is 14 residues. CDR3 region: CSVADNGGSEKLFF. In DNA form, the CDR3 reads TGCAGCGTCGCTGACAACGGTGGGAGTGAAAAACTGTTTTTT.

There are many counts of this clonotype. V and J are TRBV10-2 and TRBJ1-1, with TRBD1 as a possible D gene (6 bases). This CDR3 region has 14 residues. Trimming stripped 3 bases from V and 8 bases from J, with 16 bases between. From germline, CDR1 is WSHSY and CDR2 SAAADI. CDR3 DNA: TGCGCCAGCAGTGAAACATTGATTACAGGGGAAGCTTTCTTT. As protein: CASSETLITGEAFF.

This clonotype occurred a few times. The CDR3 DNA follows: TGTGCCAGCACCTCCCGAATGCCCGGCAATGAGCAGTTCTTC. This codes for CASTSRMPGNEQFF. The V call is TRBV7-9, the J call TRBJ2-1; D ambiguous. This CDR3 region has 14 residues. The V end was cut by 7 bases, the J end by 6 bases, with 16 bases between. The germline V gene has CDR1 SEHNR and CDR2 FQNEAQ (reference sequence). Variable domain in full (rest from reference TRBV7-9 and TRBJ2-1): DTGVSQNPRHKITKRGQNVTFRCDPISEHNRLYWYRQTLGQGPEFLTYFQNEAQLEKSRLLSDRFSAERPKGSFSTLEIQRTEQGDSAMYLCASTSRMPGNEQFFGPGTRLTVL.

The gene calls are TRBV10-3 and TRBJ2-3, with D hard to call. V was clipped by 2 bases and J by 1 base, with 7 bases between them. Germline CDR1 is ENHRY and CDR2 is SYGVKD. The CDR3 spans 14 residues. The CDR3 loop reads CAISEARGTDTQYF. In DNA, the CDR3 is TGTGCCATCAGTGAGGCCAGAGGCACAGATACGCAGTATTTT.

V usage is TRBV4-1 and J usage is TRBJ2-5; 11 bases are a match to TRBD1. This CDR3 region has 16 residues. J gave up 5 bases and V 4 bases, and 9 bases lay outside the gene matches. Germline V gene lookup returns CDR1 MGHRA and CDR2 YSYEKL. The CDR3 coding sequence is TGCGCCAGCAGCCTATACGGGACAGGGGGTAGGGAGACCCAGTACTTC. This encodes CASSLYGTGGRETQYF.

This clonotype was detected a few times. CDR3 residues: CASSRTGPPDTQYF. The CDR3 DNA follows: TGTGCCAGCAGTCGGACAGGCCCCCCGGATACGCAGTATTTT. The V call is TRBV6-2 or TRBV6-3, the J call TRBJ2-3; 7 bases agree with TRBD1. In germline, CDR1 is MNHEY, CDR2 SVGEGT. This CDR3 has 14 residues. Trimming removed 5 bases from V and 6 bases from J; junction bases left unmatched: 8.

Many counts were recorded for this clonotype. The rearrangement links TRBV7-9 to TRBJ2-3; no reliable D call. Germline loops: CDR1 SEHNR, CDR2 FQNEAQ (reference sequence). This CDR3 contains 13 residues. Deletions cut 5 bases from V and 5 bases from J, with 11 bases between. CDR3 sequence reads: CASSPSYGDTQYF. The CDR3 DNA sequence: TGTGCCAGCAGCCCTAGTTACGGAGATACGCAGTATTTT.

This clonotype showed up just a few times. The chain recombines TRBV4-3 with TRBJ1-1; D ambiguous. V shed 4 bases and J shed 2 bases, with 14 bases lying between them. Per the germline V gene, CDR1 is LGHNA and CDR2 is YSLEER. The length of the CDR3 is 15 residues. The CDR3 DNA follows: TGCGCCAGCAGCCCCCTAGGGCAGGTCAACACTGAAGCTTTCTTT. Translated: CASSPLGQVNTEAFF.

The CDR3, as DNA: TGTGCCAGCAGCCGTAATACGGGGGATGGCTACACCTTC. Its protein product is CASSRNTGDGYTF. The rearrangement links TRBV27 to TRBJ1-2, with D possibly being TRBD1 (5 bases). Trimming removed 6 bases at V and 6 bases at J, with 14 bases between. The CDR3 extends over 13 amino acids. CDR1 and CDR2 from the germline V gene are MNHEY and SMNVEV (reference sequence).

This clonotype was picked up a small number of times. V gene TRBV9 combines with J gene TRBJ1-2, with D unclear. V lost 3 bases, J lost 4 bases, and 16 bases lay in between. Germline-derived CDR1 and CDR2 are SGDLS and YYNGEE. This CDR3 region has 15 residues. CDR3 DNA: TGTGCCAGCAGCGCAGATTTCCGGGCCCCCTATGGCTACACCTTC. Amino acids: CASSADFRAPYGYTF.

V usage is TRBV25-1 and J usage is TRBJ2-6, with D maybe TRBD1 (5 bases). CDR3 length equals 15 residues. Trimming took 6 bases from V and 1 from J, leaving 10 bases between them. CDR1 MGHDK and CDR2 SYGVNS come from the germline V gene. Here the CDR3 reads CASSEPGSGANVLTF. For the CDR3, the DNA is TGTGCCAGCAGCGAACCAGGGTCTGGGGCCAACGTCCTGACTTTC.

This clonotype was picked up many times. The chain employs TRBV6-2 or TRBV6-3 and TRBJ2-7, with D perhaps being TRBD1 or TRBD2 (5 bases each). The CDR3 loop spans 16 amino acids. Germline loops: CDR1 MNHEY, CDR2 SVGEGT. Trimming cost V 8 bases and J 1 base, with 21 bases left between them. CDR3 amino acids: CASSPLGASSSYEQYF. The CDR3 bases are TGTGCCAGCTCCCCGCTCGGGGCTAGCAGTTCCTACGAGCAGTACTTC.

This clonotype was detected a few times. The V gene is TRBV6-5, the J gene TRBJ2-2; D might be TRBD2 (6 bases). The CDR3 totals 16 residues. Germline V CDR1 and CDR2: MNHEY, SVGAGI. V gave up 4 bases and J gave up 7 bases, with 19 bases separating them. The CDR3 region has the DNA TGTGCCAGCAGTTCAGGACTCTTTTTGGGAGGCGGGGAGCTGTTTTTT. Protein sequence: CASSSGLFLGGGELFF.

This clonotype has at least ten counts. The chain couples TRBV12-3 or TRBV12-4 to TRBJ1-4; the D is unclear. The CDR3 loop spans 13 amino acids. The germline V and J ends were trimmed by 6 bases and 8 bases, with 13 bases remaining between them. The CDR3 nucleotides are TGTGCCAGCAGCAAGACGGCGTCCGAAAAACTGTTTTTT. Amino acid sequence: CASSKTASEKLFF.

The V call is TRBV28, the J call TRBJ1-6; D is possibly TRBD1 (6 bases). The length of the CDR3 is 14 residues. Germline V gives CDR1 MDHEN, CDR2 SYDVKM. V gave up 3 bases and J gave up 9 bases, with 12 bases separating them. The CDR3 bases are TGTGCCAGCAGTTTTCAGGGGCTTCCTTCACCCCTCCACTTT. As protein: CASSFQGLPSPLHF.

This clonotype was recorded at least ten times. V and J are TRBV4-1 and TRBJ2-1; TRBD1 matches at 7 bases. Unmatched junction bases numbered 18, after V lost 4 bases and J lost 3 bases. CDR3 size: 19 residues. CDR1 is MGHRA, CDR2 YSYEKL, per germline. The CDR3 sequence is CASSPRDSQNPRIYNEQFF. The DNA of the CDR3 is TGCGCCAGCAGCCCTCGGGACAGCCAAAATCCACGCATCTACAATGAGCAGTTCTTC.